This T cell receptor (beta chain) is from a study of response to subunit inactivated influenza vaccine. Trimming stripped 5 bases from V and 4 bases from J, with 12 bases between. The CDR3 totals 13 residues. Germline V CDR1 and CDR2: SGHAT, FQNNGV. TCRdb recomputed calls from the RT-PCR reads with MiXCR, one row per CDR3 protein. The sample contains roughly 670,000 distinct CDR3 sequences, approximately 14% of which appear only once. With respect to this clonotype: Antigen unknown.

Study-wide findings and caveats: Each seasonal flu vaccination may recruit only limited new T cells, authors suggested.

The chain employs TRBV11-2 and TRBJ2-7; D is ambiguous. The receptor was isolated from a man in his fifties who received an inactivated influenza vaccine. Sequences were derived from PBMCs from blood, sampled about 14 days before vaccination. This chain's CDR3 is CASSQRERYEQYF. CDR3 nucleotides: TGTGCCAGCAGCCAAAGGGAAAGGTACGAGCAGTACTTC.